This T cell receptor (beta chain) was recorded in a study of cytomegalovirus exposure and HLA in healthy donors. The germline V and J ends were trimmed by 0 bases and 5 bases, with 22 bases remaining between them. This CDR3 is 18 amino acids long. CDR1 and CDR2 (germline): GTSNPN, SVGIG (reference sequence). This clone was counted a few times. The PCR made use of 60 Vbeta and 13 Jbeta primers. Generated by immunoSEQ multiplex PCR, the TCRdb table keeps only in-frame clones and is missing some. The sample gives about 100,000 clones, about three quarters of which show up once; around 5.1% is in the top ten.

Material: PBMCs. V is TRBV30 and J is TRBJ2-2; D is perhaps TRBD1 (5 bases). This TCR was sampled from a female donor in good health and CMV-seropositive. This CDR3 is CAWSVLWGAAGKTGELFF. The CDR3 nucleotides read TGTGCCTGGAGTGTACTCTGGGGCGCAGCAGGAAAGACCGGGGAGCTGTTTTTT.